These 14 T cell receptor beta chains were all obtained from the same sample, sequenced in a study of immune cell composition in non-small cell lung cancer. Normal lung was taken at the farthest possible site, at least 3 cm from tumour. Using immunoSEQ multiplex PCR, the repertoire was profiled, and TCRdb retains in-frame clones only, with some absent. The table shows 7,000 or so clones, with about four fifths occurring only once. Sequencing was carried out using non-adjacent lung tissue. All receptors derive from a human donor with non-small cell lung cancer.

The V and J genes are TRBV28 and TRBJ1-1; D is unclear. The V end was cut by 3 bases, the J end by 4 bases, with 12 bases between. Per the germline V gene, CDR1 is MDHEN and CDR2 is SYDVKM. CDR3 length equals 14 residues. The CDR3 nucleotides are TGTGCCAGCAGTTTTCAACCTTCGACCACTGAAGCTTTCTTT. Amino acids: CASSFQPSTTEAFF.

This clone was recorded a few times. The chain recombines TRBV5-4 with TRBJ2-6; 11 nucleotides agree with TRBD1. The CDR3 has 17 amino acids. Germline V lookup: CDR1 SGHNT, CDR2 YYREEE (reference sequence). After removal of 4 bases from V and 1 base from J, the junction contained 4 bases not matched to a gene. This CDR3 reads CASSRGQGGSGANVLTF. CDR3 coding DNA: TGTGCCAGCAGCCGGGGACAGGGGGGATCTGGGGCCAACGTCCTGACTTTC. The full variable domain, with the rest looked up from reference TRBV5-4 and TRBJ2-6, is ETGVTQSPTHLIKTRGQQVTLRCSSQSGHNTVSWYQQALGQGPQFIFQYYREEENGRGNFPPRFSGLQFPNYSSELNVNALELDDSALYLCASSRGQGGSGANVLTFGAGSRLTVL.

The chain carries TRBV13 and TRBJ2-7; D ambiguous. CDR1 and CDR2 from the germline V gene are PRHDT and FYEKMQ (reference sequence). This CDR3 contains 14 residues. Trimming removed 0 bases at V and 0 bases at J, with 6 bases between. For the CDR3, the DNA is TGTGCCAGCAGCTTAGGCGCGGTCTCCTACGAGCAGTACTTC. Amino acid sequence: CASSLGAVSYEQYF.

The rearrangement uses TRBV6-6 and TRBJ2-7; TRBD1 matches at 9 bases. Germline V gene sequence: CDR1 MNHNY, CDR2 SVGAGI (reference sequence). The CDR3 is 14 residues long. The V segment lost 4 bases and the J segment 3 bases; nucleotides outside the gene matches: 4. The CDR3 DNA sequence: TGTGCCAGCAGTTCGCCGGGACAGGGCTACGAGCAGTACTTC. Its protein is CASSSPGQGYEQYF.

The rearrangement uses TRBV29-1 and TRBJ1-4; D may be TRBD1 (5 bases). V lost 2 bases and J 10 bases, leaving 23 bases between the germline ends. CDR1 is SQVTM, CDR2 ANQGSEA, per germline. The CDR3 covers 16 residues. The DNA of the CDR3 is TGCAGCGTTGAAAGAGTATCAGGGTCCCAGAATAGAAAACTGTTTTTT. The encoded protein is CSVERVSGSQNRKLFF.

The CDR3 nucleotides are TGTGCCAGCAGCTCTAGTGCCCGGACCTTCTATGGCTACACCTTC. This sequence encodes CASSSSARTFYGYTF. This chain links TRBV7-9 with TRBJ1-2; D uncertain. V dropped 4 bases and J dropped 4 bases, with 16 bases sitting between them. CDR3 length: 15 residues. The germline gives CDR1 SEHNR, CDR2 FQNEAQ (reference sequence).

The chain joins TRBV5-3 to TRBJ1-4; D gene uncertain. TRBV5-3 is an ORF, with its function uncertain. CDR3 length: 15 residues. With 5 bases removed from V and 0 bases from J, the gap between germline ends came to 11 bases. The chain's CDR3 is CARRVQDATNEKLFF. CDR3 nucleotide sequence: TGTGCCAGAAGGGTCCAGGACGCAACTAATGAAAAACTGTTTTTT.

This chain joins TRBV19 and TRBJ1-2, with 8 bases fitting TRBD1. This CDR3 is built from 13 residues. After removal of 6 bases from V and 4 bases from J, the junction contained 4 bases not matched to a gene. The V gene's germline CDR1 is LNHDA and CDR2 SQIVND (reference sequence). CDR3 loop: CASSQDRGYGYTF. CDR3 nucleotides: TGTGCCAGTAGCCAAGACAGGGGCTATGGCTACACCTTC.

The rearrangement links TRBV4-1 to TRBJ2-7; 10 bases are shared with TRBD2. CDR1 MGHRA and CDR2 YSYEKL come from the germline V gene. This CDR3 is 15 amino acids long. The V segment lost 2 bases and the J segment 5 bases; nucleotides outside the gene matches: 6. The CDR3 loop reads CASSQSTSGDDEQYF. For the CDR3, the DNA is TGCGCCAGCAGCCAATCTACTAGCGGGGACGACGAGCAGTACTTC.

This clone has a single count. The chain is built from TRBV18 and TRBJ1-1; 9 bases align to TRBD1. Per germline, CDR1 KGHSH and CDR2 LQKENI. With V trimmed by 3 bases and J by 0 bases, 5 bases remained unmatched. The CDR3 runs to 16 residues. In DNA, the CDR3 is TGTGCCAGCTCACCCCCTAACAGGGGGCTGAACACTGAAGCTTTCTTT. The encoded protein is CASSPPNRGLNTEAFF.

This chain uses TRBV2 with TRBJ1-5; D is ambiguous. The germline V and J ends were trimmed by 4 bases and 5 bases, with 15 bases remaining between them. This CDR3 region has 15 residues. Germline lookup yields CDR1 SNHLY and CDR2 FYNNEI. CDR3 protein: CASSGSGLYDQPQHF. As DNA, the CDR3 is TGTGCCAGCAGTGGGTCTGGCCTCTATGATCAGCCCCAGCATTTT.

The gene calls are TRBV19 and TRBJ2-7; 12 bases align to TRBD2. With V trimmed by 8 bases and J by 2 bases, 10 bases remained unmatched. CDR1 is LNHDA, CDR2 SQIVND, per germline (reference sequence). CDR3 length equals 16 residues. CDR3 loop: CASAPSTSGGPYEQYF. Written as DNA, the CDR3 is TGTGCCAGTGCCCCCTCCACTAGCGGGGGGCCCTACGAGCAGTACTTC.

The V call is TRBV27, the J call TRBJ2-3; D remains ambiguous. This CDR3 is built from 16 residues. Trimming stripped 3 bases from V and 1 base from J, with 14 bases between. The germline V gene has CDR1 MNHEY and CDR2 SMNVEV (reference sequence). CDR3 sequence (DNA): TGTGCCAGCAGTTTCTCCCCGGGCCCTGGCACAGATACGCAGTATTTT. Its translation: CASSFSPGPGTDTQYF.

Written as DNA, the CDR3 is TGTGCCAGCTCACCAAGAGGGGGCGTTAGAGGGACCTATGGCTACACCTTC. Translated: CASSPRGGVRGTYGYTF. This chain connects TRBV18 to TRBJ1-2, with TRBD1 identical over 7 bases. V lost 2 bases to trimming and J lost 4 bases; unmatched junction nucleotides: 13. Germline CDR1 reads KGHSH; CDR2 reads LQKENI. This CDR3 region has 17 residues.